This TCR beta chain originates from a study of blood T cell repertoires in COVID-19. Study context: Material from acute and convalescent COVID-19 was sourced from the United States, Italy and Spain. PBMCs, B-cell-depleted T cells, or T cells provided the cDNA or gDNA that made up the material.

Germline V lookup: CDR1 MNHEY, CDR2 SMNVEV (reference sequence). Trimming stripped 3 bases from V and 4 bases from J, with 18 bases between. The CDR3 has 17 amino acids. Seattle researchers signed up patients amid active infection and tracked them longitudinally. Under the authors' procedure: By means of reference gene primer amplification, nucleated cell counts were estimated. Libraries were prepared by immunoSEQ multiplex PCR; TCRdb keeps only in-frame clonotypes and omits some of them. The D gene and trimming were derived from the DNA, and the V and J assignments and clone size from that table. The table records hundreds of thousands of clones, about 90% of them present only once.

The receptor was isolated from a woman in her thirties or forties with COVID-19, enrolled during active disease. Input material: peripheral blood. The chain combines TRBV27 with TRBJ1-4; no reliable D call. CDR3: CASSFVWAPGSNEKLFF. CDR3 in DNA: TGTGCCAGCAGTTTTGTATGGGCACCCGGAAGTAATGAAAAACTGTTTTTT. The full variable domain, its missing parts supplied by reference TRBV27 and TRBJ1-4, is EAQVTQNPRYLITVTGKKLTVTCSQNMNHEYMSWYRQDPGLGLRQIYYSMNVEVTDKGDVPEGYKVSRKEKRNFPLILESPSPNQTSLYFCASSFVWAPGSNEKLFFGSGTQLSVL.